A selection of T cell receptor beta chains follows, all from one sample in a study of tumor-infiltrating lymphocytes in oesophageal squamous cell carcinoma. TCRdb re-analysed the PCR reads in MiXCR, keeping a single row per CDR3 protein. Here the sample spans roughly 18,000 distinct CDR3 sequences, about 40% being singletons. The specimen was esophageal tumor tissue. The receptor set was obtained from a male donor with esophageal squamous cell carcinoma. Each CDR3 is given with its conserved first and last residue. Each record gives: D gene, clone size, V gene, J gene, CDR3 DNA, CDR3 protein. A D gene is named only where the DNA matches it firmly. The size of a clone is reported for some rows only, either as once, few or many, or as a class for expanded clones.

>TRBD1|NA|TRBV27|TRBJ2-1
TGTGCCAGCAGTTTTTTTGTGCGAGTGGGACAGGGGTACTACAATGAGCAGTTCTTC
CASSFFVRVGQGYYNEQFF
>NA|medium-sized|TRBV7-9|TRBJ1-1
TGTGCCAGCAGTCAGGACGGTTATGAAGCTTTCTTT
CASSQDGYEAFF
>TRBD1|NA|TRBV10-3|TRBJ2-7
TGTGCCATCAGTGAGCCGACAGGGGGCACTGCCGAGCAGTACTTC
CAISEPTGGTAEQYF
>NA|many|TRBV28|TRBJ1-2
TGTGCCACGGACAGTAACTATGGCTACACCTTC
CATDSNYGYTF
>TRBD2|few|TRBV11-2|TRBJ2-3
TGTGCCAGTTTAGCGGGAAGTAAAACAGATACGCAGTATTTT
CASLAGSKTDTQYF
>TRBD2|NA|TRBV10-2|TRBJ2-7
TGCGCCAGCAGTGAAAGGACTAGTCTGTACGAGCAGTACTTC
CASSERTSLYEQYF
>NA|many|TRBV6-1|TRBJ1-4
TGTGCCAGCAGTCCTAGGACCCCTAGGGAAAAACTGTTTTTT
CASSPRTPREKLFF
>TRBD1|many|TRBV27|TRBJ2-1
TGTGCCAGCAGTTTAGGGGGACAGGGCTACAATGAGCAGTTCTTC
CASSLGGQGYNEQFF
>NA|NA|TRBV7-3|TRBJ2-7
TGTGCCAGCAGCTTAATCGCAGGTACCTACGAGCAGTACTTC
CASSLIAGTYEQYF
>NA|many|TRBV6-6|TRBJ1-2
TGTGCCAGCAGTTACGGTGGGGGCGCGGGCTACACCTTC
CASSYGGGAGYTF
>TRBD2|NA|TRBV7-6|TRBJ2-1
TGTGCCAGCAGCTTGGGGCCGGGGGGCTACAATGAGCAGTTCTTC
CASSLGPGGYNEQFF
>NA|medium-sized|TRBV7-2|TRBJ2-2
TGTGCCAGCAGCTTAGACCGGGGGGCGCAAGGGGAGCTGTTTTTT
CASSLDRGAQGELFF
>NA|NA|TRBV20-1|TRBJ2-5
TGCAGGGCTAAGCGGGCCGGGGGAGTGGAGACCCAGTACTTC
CRAKRAGGVETQYF
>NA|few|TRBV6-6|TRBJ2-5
TGTGCCAGCAGCGAGTGGGGAGAGACCCAGTACTTC
CASSEWGETQYF
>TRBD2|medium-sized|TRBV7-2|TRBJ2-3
TGTGCCAGCAGCCTAGCGGGGATATCCACAGATACGCAGTATTTT
CASSLAGISTDTQYF
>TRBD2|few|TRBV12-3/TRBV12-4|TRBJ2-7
TGTGCCAGCAGTTTGTCGAGGGACTACCCGGGGGAGCAGTACTTC
CASSLSRDYPGEQYF